The entry that follows covers one TCR beta chain sequence. This clone was observed a single time. The specificity of this receptor is unknown. The input lacks base qualities; no much larger clone sits a single base away. In the prospective study, participants were about 18 to 95 years old, resided in 20 to 30 geographic areas of the United States, and were enrolled through a virtual design. In the prospective study, participants were assigned to cohorts based on the clinical history participants reported in a screening survey and a study questionnaire. Each participant in the prospective study had whole blood, serum and a nasopharyngeal or oropharyngeal swab collected by mobile phlebotomists. Additional blood draws and questionnaires over an approximately 2-month period could optionally be provided by prospective study participants. Blood samples from the prospective study were shipped frozen or at room temperature prior to DNA extraction.

For this chain, trimming is 0 bases at the V end and 6 bases at the J end, and the number of junction bases without a gene match is 1. Reading from cysteine to phenylalanine, the CDR3 counts 13 amino acids. The DNA shown is the 39-base CDR3, in frame from base 1. From the germline V gene, CDR1 is SGHRS and CDR2 is YFSETQ. These data are taken from a study of blood T cell repertoires in COVID-19 (dated by TCRdb to 2018 to 2021). Background on the whole study: The collaborator samples originated in the United States, Italy and Spain and spanned the acute and convalescent phases of COVID-19. The material from the prospective study consisted of cDNA or gDNA derived from T cells, B-cell-depleted T cells, or PBMCs. Deeply sampled blood TCRbeta repertoires from subjects exposed to, actively infected with, or recovered from COVID-19 were included in the dataset. The repertoires were released in a freely available public database intended as a resource for research on the immune response to SARS-CoV-2. Samples came from the ongoing ImmuneRACE study (first 160 participants) plus 1,254 subjects from 6 global collaborators. The sample metadata nearly always contained a de-identified subject ID, COVID-19 status, age in years and sex. Where available, HLA class I and class II types were taken from metadata supplied by the sample provider and were not determined by assay-based typing. Summary of the overall study and its limitations: How much clinical and demographic metadata was included differed by source and by participant, and the metadata was provided uncurated.

TCRbeta CDR3 regions were amplified from genomic DNA by means of the immunoSEQ Assay, a bias-controlled multiplex PCR. The paper's data handling went like this. Within the assay, amplification of reference gene primers was used to estimate how many nucleated cells each sample contained. To quantify the absolute abundance of each unique TCRbeta CDR3 rearrangement, sequence reads were collapsed and filtered. For each sample, productive Simpson clonality was calculated as the square root of Simpson's diversity index across productive rearrangements. In TCRdb, the immuneACCESS table is reduced to in-frame sequences with V and J assigned. These tables do not hold every clone; where another copy was compared, an unresolved V gene accounts for under half, and the others remain unexplained. The D gene and trimming were derived from the DNA, and the V and J assignments and clone size from that table. This sample is represented by about 220,000 clones; approximately 90% of them were singletons. The ten largest clones capture under 4% of the sample.

The chain was built from TRBV5-1 and TRBJ1-2; TRBD1 aligns with 8 central bases. The sample consisted of PBMCs or T cells enriched from blood (not recorded which). This TCR came from a woman between 40 and 55 years old with acute COVID-19. This receptor carries the CDR3 CASSLVTGDGYTF. The nucleotides read TGCGCCAGCAGCTTGGTGACAGGGGATGGCTACACCTTC.